The 8 T cell receptor beta chains given below trace back to one sample, sequenced in a study of blood T cell repertoires in COVID-19 (dated by TCRdb to the early 2020s). Library construction relied on the immunoSEQ multiplex PCR assay. Sourced from immuneACCESS, this table was stored by TCRdb with only in-frame sequences that have V and J called. A share of the clones is absent; for the studies checked, an unresolved V gene accounts for under half, and the remainder has no known explanation. The sample yields around 240,000 clones; 80% to 90% were counted once. In total, the top ten clones hold less than 2.5% of the sample. Sequencing was carried out using PBMCs or T cells enriched from blood (not recorded which). The receptor set was obtained from a woman aged 50 to 60 who had recovered from COVID-19.

V and J are TRBV6-5 and TRBJ2-7; 7 bases are shared with TRBD1. Germline-derived CDR1 and CDR2 are MNHEY and SVGAGI. This CDR3 region has 15 residues. The V and J ends lost 6 bases and 0 bases, in that order; junction bases with no gene match: 8. CDR3 coding DNA: TGTGCCAGCAGCTCCACAGGGGTGACCTCCTACGAGCAGTACTTC. It encodes CASSSTGVTSYEQYF.

The chain uses TRBV7-9 and TRBJ2-7; perhaps TRBD2 as D (6 bases). This CDR3 spans 15 amino acids. Germline CDR1 reads SEHNR; CDR2 reads FQNEAQ (reference sequence). Trimming left V 1 base short and J 5 bases short, with 15 bases between. The CDR3 DNA reads as TGTGCCAGCAGCTTAGTCTGGCAGGGAGGCAACGAGCAGTACTTC. Translation gives CASSLVWQGGNEQYF. Combining the CDR3 with reference TRBV7-9 and TRBJ2-7 gives the whole variable domain DTGVSQNPRHKITKRGQNVTFRCDPISEHNRLYWYRQTLGQGPEFLTYFQNEAQLEKSRLLSDRFSAERPKGSFSTLEIQRTEQGDSAMYLCASSLVWQGGNEQYFGPGTRLTVT.

J is TRBJ2-5 and V is TRBV27; no definite D call. Trimming removed 6 bases at V and 0 bases at J, with 2 bases between. Germline V lookup: CDR1 MNHEY, CDR2 SMNVEV (reference sequence). The CDR3 covers 11 residues. This chain's CDR3 is CASSYQETQYF. The CDR3, as DNA: TGTGCCAGCAGCTACCAAGAGACCCAGTACTTC.

The chain recombines TRBV9 with TRBJ2-7; weak D call: TRBD1 (6 bases). This CDR3 has 16 residues. The V end lost 0 bases, the J end lost 1 base, and 14 bases lay between the germline ends. CDR1 is SGDLS and CDR2 is YYNGEE in the germline V gene. CDR3 residues: CASSVGSGQRSYEQYF. The CDR3 coding sequence is TGTGCCAGCAGCGTAGGTTCGGGACAACGATCCTACGAGCAGTACTTC.

In nucleotides, the CDR3 is TGTGCCAGCAGCTCCCAAGGGACTTCCAATGAGCAGTTCTTC. Amino acid sequence: CASSSQGTSNEQFF. V and J are TRBV7-3 and TRBJ2-1, with D tentatively TRBD2 (6 bases). The length of the CDR3 is 14 residues. Between the trimmed V and J ends, which lost 4 bases and 6 bases, there was a span of 13 bases. Germline lookup yields CDR1 SGHTA and CDR2 FQGTGA.

This chain joins TRBV11-3 and TRBJ2-1, with a weak D call TRBD2 (6 bases). V was pared by 2 bases and J by 1 base, with 12 bases between. This CDR3 is 16 amino acids long. The germline gives CDR1 SGHNT, CDR2 YENEEA. In DNA, the CDR3 is TGTGCCAGCAGCTTAACCGGGAGTTCGTCCTACAATGAGCAGTTCTTC. It specifies CASSLTGSSSYNEQFF.

The chain carries TRBV2 and TRBJ1-5, with 10 bases that match TRBD1. The V and J ends lost 4 bases and 5 bases, in that order; junction bases with no gene match: 5. Germline V gene lookup returns CDR1 SNHLY and CDR2 FYNNEI. There are 15 residues in the CDR3. CDR3 region: CASSARTGGYQPQHF. CDR3 DNA: TGTGCCAGCAGTGCCCGGACAGGGGGATATCAGCCCCAGCATTTT.

The V call is TRBV11-3, the J call TRBJ2-3; TRBD2 agrees at 14 bases. Looked up from germline, CDR1 is SGHNT and CDR2 is YENEEA. Germline trimming cut 1 base from V and 1 base from J; bases unmatched to any gene: 10. The CDR3 contains 20 residues. The CDR3 sequence: CASSLGDRLAGGPGTDTQYF. In DNA, the CDR3 is TGTGCCAGCAGCTTAGGGGACCGACTAGCGGGAGGGCCTGGCACAGATACGCAGTATTTT.